Sequencing of this TCR beta chain was carried out in a study of blood T cell repertoires in COVID-19 (dated by TCRdb to 2019 to 2021). Concerning the study at large: Samples from collaborators originated in the United States, Italy and Spain and spanned both the acute and convalescent phases of COVID-19. The repertoires were made available in a free public database intended to serve as a resource for research on the immune response to SARS-CoV-2. The dataset comprised deeply sampled blood TCRbeta repertoires from subjects exposed to, actively infected with, or recovered from COVID-19. Where available, HLA class I and class II types were taken from metadata supplied by the sample provider and were not determined by assay-based typing. The material from the prospective study consisted of cDNA or gDNA derived from T cells, B-cell-depleted T cells, or PBMCs. A de-identified subject ID, COVID-19 status, age in years and sex were almost always included in the sample metadata. The samples were drawn from the first 160 participants of the ongoing ImmuneRACE study and from more than 1,000 subjects provided by 6 global collaborators. Here is what the overall study found, with its caveats: Clinical and demographic metadata were provided uncurated, with the amount varying by source and participant.

The immunoSEQ Assay, a bias-controlled multiplex PCR, was used to amplify TCRbeta CDR3 regions from genomic DNA. The study's processing was this. Nucleated cell counts per sample were estimated from amplification of reference gene primers within the assay. To quantify the absolute abundance of each unique TCRbeta CDR3 rearrangement, sequence reads were collapsed and filtered. For each sample, productive Simpson clonality was calculated by taking the square root of Simpson's diversity index across productive rearrangements. TCRdb carries this immuneACCESS record with in-frame sequences only. Its versions omit some clonotypes, under half of them owing to an unresolved V gene in the studies checked, with the rest unexplained. V and J calls and clone size come straight from that table; D and trimming were deduced from the DNA. Within this sample are under 90,000 clones, with around 90% of them counted one time only. Jointly, the top ten make up about 7% of the sample.

About this clone: The antigen it recognizes is unknown. No much larger clone is present one base from it, and per-base qualities are unavailable.

One collaborating source in Seattle enrolled patients during active infection and followed them longitudinally through the course of disease. Collaborating institutions collected whole blood in K2EDTA tubes following their own protocols. For TCRbeta analysis, collaborators shipped samples as frozen whole blood, isolated PBMCs, or DNA extracted from either of those sample types. The specimen was peripheral blood. The source is a man aged 40-49 years with COVID-19, enrolled during active disease.

The CDR3 protein is CASSQNPGQVNEKLFF. The sequenced DNA is TGCGCCAGCAGCCAGAATCCGGGACAGGTTAATGAAAAACTGTTTTTT. The chain is made from TRBV4-1 and TRBJ1-4; TRBD1 agrees with 8 junctional bases. V has 3 bases trimmed and J has 4 bases trimmed; junction bases matching no gene number 7. From the cysteine up to the phenylalanine, the CDR3 has a length of 16 residues. The CDR3 DNA has 48 bases and is translated from base 1. CDR1 and CDR2 were assigned from the germline V gene as MGHRA and YSYEKL.